The rows below give T cell receptor beta chains drawn from one sample of a study of T cells after yellow fever vaccination. TCRdb redid the calling of the 5' RACE reads with MiXCR, one entry per CDR3 protein. The sample holds a few hundred thousand distinct CDR3 sequences, roughly 21% seen once. Material: PBMCs, obtained 15 days after the yellow fever booster vaccination. The receptors stem from a man aged 25-40 years who received the YFV17D yellow fever vaccine. The CDR3 runs from the conserved cysteine through the conserved F or W. A D gene is named only where the DNA matches it firmly. Part of the rows lack a size; the others show once, few, many or a class for expanded clones.

J gene | V gene | clone size | D gene | CDR3 DNA | CDR3 protein
TRBJ2-2 | TRBV7-3 | . | . | TGTGCCTGGGGGCCCCGAGTTAGCACCGGGGAGCTGTTTTTT | CAWGPRVSTGELFF
TRBJ2-1 | TRBV15 | . | TRBD1 | TGTGCCACCAGGGAGGACAGGCCGATTTTCGATGAGCAGTTCTTC | CATREDRPIFDEQFF
TRBJ2-3 | TRBV20-1 | . | TRBD2 | TGCAGTGCTAGTGAACGGGGGGGGTGGGCGACAGATACGCAGTATTTT | CSASERGGWATDTQYF
TRBJ2-3 | TRBV7-8 | few | . | TGTGCCAGCAGCCAGCCAGGACGGGACGATACGCAGTATTTT | CASSQPGRDDTQYF
TRBJ2-1 | TRBV7-3 | few | . | TGTGCCAGCAGCCCCGATGGGGGTCCCTACAATGAGCAGTTCTTC | CASSPDGGPYNEQFF
TRBJ2-3 | TRBV12-3/TRBV12-4 | few | TRBD1 | TGTGCCAGCACCTCACAGGGGGCTTCAGATACGCAGTATTTT | CASTSQGASDTQYF
TRBJ2-2 | TRBV20-1 | few | . | TGCAGTGCACCGACGAGCCCCGGGGAGCTGTTTTTT | CSAPTSPGELFF
TRBJ2-3 | TRBV4-1 | once | TRBD1 | TGCGCCAGCAGCCAAAGGGGGACAGGGTCAAGTATTGCAGATACGCAGTATTTT | CASSQRGTGSSIADTQYF
TRBJ1-3 | TRBV5-6 | few | . | TGTGCCAGCAGCAGCTTATCATCGTACGCCATATATTTT | CASSSLSSYAIYF
TRBJ2-7 | TRBV7-2 | . | TRBD1 | TGTGCCAGCAGCTCACGACAGGGGTCTATATCCTACGAGCAGTACTTC | CASSSRQGSISYEQYF
TRBJ2-1 | TRBV18 | . | . | TGTGCCAGCTCCCTATCACACAATAACAATGAGCAGTTCTTC | CASSLSHNNNEQFF
TRBJ2-3 | TRBV6-5 | few | TRBD2 | TGTGCCAGCAGTTACTCCTCGAGGGTAGCGGGAGATACGCAGTATTTT | CASSYSSRVAGDTQYF
TRBJ2-7 | TRBV29-1 | . | TRBD1 | TGCAGCGTTGTGGAGTCAGGGGGATACGAGCAGTACTTC | CSVVESGGYEQYF
TRBJ2-3 | TRBV7-2 | . | . | TGTGCCAGCAGCCAATTAGTGGATACGCAGTATTTT | CASSQLVDTQYF
TRBJ2-7 | TRBV12-3/TRBV12-4 | few | TRBD1 | TGTGCCAGCCAGGGACAGGGGGGCTACGAGCAGTACTTC | CASQGQGGYEQYF
TRBJ2-7 | TRBV29-1 | . | TRBD2 | TGCAGCGTTGCTTTGTCTAGCGGGAGCTACGAGCAGTACTTC | CSVALSSGSYEQYF
TRBJ2-3 | TRBV7-2 | . | . | TGTGCCAGCAGCTCTCGCATTTTCACAGATACGCAGTATTTT | CASSSRIFTDTQYF